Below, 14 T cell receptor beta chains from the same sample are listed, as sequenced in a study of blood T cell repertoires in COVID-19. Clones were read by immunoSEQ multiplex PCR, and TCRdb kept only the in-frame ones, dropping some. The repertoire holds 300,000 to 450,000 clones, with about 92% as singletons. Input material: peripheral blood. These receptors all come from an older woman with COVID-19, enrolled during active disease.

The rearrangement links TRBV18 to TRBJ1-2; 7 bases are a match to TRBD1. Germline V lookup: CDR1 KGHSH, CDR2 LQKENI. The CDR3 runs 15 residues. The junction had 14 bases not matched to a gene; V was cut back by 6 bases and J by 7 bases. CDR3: CASSPTTTGPVGYTF. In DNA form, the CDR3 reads TGTGCCAGCTCGCCTACGACGACAGGGCCGGTTGGCTACACCTTC.

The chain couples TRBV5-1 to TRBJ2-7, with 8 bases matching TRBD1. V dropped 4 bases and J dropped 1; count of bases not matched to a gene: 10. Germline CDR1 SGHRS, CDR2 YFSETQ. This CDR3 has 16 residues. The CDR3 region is CASSTGQGSSSYEQYF. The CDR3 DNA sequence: TGCGCCAGCAGCACAGGACAGGGTAGTAGTTCCTACGAGCAGTACTTC.

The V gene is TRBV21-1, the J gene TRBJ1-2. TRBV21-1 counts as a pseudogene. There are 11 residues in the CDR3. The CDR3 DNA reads TGTGCCAGCAGTTCGGGAGGTGGCTACACCTTC. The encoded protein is CASSSGGGYTF.

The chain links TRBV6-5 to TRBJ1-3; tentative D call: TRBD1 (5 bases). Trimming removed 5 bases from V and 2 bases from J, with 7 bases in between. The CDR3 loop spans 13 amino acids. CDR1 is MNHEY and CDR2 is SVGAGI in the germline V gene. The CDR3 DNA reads TGTGCCAGCAGTAAGGGGACTGGAAACACCATATATTTT. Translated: CASSKGTGNTIYF.

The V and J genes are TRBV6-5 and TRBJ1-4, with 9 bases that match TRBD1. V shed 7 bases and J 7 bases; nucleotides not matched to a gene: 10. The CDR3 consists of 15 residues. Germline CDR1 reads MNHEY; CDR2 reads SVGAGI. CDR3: CASTVTVTGGEKLFF. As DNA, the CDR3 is TGTGCCAGCACCGTTACGGTGACAGGGGGTGAAAAACTGTTTTTT.

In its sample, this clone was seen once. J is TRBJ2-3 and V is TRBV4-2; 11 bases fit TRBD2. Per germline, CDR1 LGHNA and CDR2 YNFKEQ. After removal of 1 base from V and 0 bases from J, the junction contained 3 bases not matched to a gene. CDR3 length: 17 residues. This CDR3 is CASSQGLAGQSTDTQYF. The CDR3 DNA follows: TGTGCCAGCAGCCAAGGACTAGCGGGACAAAGCACAGATACGCAGTATTTT.

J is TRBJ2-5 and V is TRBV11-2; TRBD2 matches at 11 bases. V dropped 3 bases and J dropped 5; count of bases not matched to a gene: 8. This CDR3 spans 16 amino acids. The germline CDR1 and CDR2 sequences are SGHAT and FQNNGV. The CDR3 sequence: CASSFPGLAGGETQYF. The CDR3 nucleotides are TGTGCCAGCAGCTTCCCAGGTTTAGCGGGGGGGGAGACCCAGTACTTC.

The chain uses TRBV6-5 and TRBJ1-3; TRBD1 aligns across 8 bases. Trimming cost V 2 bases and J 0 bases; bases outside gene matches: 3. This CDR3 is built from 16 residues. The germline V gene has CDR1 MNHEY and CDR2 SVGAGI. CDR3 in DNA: TGTGCCAGCAGTTACACAGACAGGGGCTCTGGAAACACCATATATTTT. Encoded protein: CASSYTDRGSGNTIYF.

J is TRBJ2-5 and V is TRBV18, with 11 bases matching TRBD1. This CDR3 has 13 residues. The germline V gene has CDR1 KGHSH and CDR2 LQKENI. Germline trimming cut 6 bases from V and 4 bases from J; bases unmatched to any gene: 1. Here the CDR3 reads CASSGTGGETQYF. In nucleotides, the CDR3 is TGTGCCAGCTCCGGGACAGGGGGAGAGACCCAGTACTTC.

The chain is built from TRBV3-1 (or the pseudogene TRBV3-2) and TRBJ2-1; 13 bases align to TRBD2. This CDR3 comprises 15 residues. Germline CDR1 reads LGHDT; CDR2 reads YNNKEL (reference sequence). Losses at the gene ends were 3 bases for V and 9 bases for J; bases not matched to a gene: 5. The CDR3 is CASSHTSGGAREQFF. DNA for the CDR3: TGTGCCAGCAGCCACACTAGCGGGGGGGCCCGTGAGCAGTTCTTC.

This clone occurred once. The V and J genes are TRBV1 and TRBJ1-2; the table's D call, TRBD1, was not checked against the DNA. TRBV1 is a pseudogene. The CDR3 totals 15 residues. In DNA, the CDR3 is TGCACCAGCAGCCAAAAGCTCCAGGGTTCCTATGGCTACACCTTC. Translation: CTSSQKLQGSYGYTF.

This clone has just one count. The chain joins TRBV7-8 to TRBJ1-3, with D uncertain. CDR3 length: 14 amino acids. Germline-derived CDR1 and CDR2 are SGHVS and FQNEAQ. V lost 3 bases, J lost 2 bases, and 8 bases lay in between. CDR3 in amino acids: CASSFTAAGNTIYF. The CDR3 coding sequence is TGTGCCAGCAGCTTCACTGCCGCTGGAAACACCATATATTTT.

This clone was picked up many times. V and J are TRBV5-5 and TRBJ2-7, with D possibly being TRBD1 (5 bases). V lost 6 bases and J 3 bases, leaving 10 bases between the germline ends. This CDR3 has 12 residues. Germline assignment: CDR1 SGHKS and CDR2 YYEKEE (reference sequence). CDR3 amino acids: CASTLDSYEQYF. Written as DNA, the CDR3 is TGTGCCAGCACATTAGACAGCTACGAGCAGTACTTC.

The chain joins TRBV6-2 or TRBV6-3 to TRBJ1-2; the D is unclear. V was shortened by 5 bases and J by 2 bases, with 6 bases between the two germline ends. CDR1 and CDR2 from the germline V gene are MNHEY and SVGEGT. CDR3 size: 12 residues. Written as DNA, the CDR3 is TGTGCCAGCAGTACTAACAACTATGGCTACACCTTC. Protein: CASSTNNYGYTF.